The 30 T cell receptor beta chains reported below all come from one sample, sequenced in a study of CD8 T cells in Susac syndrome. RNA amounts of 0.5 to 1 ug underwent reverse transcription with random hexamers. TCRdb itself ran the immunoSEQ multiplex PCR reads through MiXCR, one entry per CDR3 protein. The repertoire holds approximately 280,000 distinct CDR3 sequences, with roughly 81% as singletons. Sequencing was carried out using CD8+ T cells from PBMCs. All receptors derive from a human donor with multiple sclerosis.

CDR3 loop: CASSGSTGRRDGYTF. Written as DNA, the CDR3 is TGTGCCAGCAGCGGAAGTACGGGGAGAAGAGATGGCTACACCTTC. The V gene is TRBV7-2, the J gene TRBJ1-2, with D unresolved. The CDR3 has 15 amino acids. Trimming took 5 bases from V and 6 from J, leaving 19 bases between them. The germline V gene encodes CDR1 SGHTA and CDR2 FQGNSA.

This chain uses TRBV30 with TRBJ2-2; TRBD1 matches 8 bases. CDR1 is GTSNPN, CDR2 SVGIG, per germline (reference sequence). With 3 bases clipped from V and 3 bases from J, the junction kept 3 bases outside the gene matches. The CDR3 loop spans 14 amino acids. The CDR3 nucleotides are TGTGCCTGGAGACAGGGGGTGTACACCGGGGAGCTGTTTTTT. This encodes CAWRQGVYTGELFF.

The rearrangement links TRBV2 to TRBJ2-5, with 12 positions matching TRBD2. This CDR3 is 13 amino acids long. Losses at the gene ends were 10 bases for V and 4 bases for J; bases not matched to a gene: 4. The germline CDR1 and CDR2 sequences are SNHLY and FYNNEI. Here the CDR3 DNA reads TGTGCCATCCTAGCGGGAGGGATAGAGACCCAGTACTTC. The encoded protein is CAILAGGIETQYF.

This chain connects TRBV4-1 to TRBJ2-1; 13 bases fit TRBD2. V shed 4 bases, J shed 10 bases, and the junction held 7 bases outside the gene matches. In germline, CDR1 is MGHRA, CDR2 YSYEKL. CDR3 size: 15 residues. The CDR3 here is CASSRNGLAGAEQFF. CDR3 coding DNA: TGCGCCAGCAGCCGGAACGGACTAGCGGGAGCGGAGCAGTTCTTC.

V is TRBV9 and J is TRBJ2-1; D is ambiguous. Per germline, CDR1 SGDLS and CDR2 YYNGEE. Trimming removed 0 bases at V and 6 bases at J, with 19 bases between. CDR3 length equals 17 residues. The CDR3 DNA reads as TGTGCCAGCAGCGTAGTTGCAAGAGGAAGGTCGTCCAATGAGCAGTTCTTC. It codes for CASSVVARGRSSNEQFF.

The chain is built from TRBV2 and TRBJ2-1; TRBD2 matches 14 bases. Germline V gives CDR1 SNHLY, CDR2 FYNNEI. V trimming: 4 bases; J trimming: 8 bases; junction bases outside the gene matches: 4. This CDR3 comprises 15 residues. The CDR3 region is CASSAGLAGVYEQFF. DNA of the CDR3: TGTGCCAGCAGTGCGGGACTAGCGGGAGTCTATGAGCAGTTCTTC.

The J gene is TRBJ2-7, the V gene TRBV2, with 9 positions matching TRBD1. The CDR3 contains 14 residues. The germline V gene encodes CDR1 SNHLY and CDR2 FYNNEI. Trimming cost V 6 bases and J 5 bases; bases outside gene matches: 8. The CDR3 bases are TGTGCCAGCAGACCGGGACAGGGCGTACACGAGCAGTACTTC. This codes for CASRPGQGVHEQYF.

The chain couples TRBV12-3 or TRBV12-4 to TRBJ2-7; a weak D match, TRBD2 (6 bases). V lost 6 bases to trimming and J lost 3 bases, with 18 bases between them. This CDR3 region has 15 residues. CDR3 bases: TGTGCCAGCAGGGCGGTGGTCGGGACTCACTACGAGCAGTACTTC. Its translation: CASRAVVGTHYEQYF.

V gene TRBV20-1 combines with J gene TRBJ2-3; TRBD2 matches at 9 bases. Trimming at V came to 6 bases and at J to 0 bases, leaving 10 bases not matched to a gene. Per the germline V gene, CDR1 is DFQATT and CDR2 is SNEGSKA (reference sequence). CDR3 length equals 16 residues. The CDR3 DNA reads TGCAGTGCCAACCCCAGACTAGCGGAAAGCACAGATACGCAGTATTTT. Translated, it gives CSANPRLAESTDTQYF.

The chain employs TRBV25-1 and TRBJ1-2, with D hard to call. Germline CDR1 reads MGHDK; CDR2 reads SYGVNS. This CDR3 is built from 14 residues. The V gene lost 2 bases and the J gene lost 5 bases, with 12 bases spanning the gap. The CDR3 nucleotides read TGTGCCAGCAGTGAAAGTGAGACCGATTATGGCTACACCTTC. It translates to CASSESETDYGYTF.

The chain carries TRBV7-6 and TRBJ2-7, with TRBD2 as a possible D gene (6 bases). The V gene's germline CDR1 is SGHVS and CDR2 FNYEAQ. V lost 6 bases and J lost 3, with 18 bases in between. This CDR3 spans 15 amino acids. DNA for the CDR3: TGTGCCAGCAGTCTGAGGGGAGGACTGGACTACGAGCAGTACTTC. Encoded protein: CASSLRGGLDYEQYF.

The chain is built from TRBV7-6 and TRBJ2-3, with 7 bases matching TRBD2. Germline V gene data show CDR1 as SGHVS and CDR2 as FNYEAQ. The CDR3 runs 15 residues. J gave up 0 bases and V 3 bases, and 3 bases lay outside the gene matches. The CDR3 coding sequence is TGTGCCAGCAGCTTCCTAGCGGCCAGCACAGATACGCAGTATTTT. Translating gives CASSFLAASTDTQYF.

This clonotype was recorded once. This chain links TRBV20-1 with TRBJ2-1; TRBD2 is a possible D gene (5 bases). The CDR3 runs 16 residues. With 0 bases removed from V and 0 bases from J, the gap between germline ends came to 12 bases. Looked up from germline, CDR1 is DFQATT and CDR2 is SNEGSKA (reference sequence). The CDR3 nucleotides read TGCAGTGCTAGAGACTTTGAGAGGGTCTCCTACAATGAGCAGTTCTTC. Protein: CSARDFERVSYNEQFF.

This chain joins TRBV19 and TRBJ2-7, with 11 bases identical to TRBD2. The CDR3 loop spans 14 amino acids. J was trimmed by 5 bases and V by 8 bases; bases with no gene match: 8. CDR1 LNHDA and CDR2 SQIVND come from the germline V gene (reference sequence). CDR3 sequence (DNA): TGTGCCAGTCGCCGAACTAGCGGGAGCCACGAGCAGTACTTC. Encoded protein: CASRRTSGSHEQYF. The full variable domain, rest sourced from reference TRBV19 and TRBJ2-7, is DGGITQSPKYLFRKEGQNVTLSCEQNLNHDAMYWYRQDPGQGLRLIYYSQIVNDFQKGDIAEGYSVSREKKESFPLTVTSAQKNPTAFYLCASRRTSGSHEQYFGPGTRLTVT.

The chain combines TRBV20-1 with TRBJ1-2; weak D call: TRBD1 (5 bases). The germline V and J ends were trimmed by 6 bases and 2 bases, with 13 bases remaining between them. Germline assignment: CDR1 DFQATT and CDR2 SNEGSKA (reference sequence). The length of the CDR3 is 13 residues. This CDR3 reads CSARDRDNYGYTF. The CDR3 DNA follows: TGCAGTGCGCGGGACCGGGACAACTATGGCTACACCTTC.

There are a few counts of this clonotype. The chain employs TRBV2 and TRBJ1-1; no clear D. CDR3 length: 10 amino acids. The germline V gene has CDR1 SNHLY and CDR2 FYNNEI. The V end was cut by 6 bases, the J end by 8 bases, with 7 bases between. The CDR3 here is CASRGQEAFF. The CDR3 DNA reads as TGTGCCAGCAGAGGGCAAGAAGCTTTCTTT.

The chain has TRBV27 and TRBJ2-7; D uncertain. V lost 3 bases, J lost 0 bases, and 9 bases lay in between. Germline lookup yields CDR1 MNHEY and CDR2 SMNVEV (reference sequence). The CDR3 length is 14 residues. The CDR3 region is CASSFGETSYEQYF. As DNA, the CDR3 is TGTGCCAGCAGTTTTGGCGAAACCTCCTACGAGCAGTACTTC.

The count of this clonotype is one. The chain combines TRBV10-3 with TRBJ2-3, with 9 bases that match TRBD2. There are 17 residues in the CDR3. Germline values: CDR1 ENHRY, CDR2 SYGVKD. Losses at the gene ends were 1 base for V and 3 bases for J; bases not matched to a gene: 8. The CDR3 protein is CAISELSSGSTTDTQYF. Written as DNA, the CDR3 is TGTGCCATCAGTGAGTTGAGTAGCGGGAGCACGACAGATACGCAGTATTTT.

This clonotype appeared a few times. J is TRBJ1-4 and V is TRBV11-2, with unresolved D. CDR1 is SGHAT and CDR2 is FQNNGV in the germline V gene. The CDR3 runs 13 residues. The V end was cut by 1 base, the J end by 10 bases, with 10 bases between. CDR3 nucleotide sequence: TGTGCCAGCAGCTTAGGGCCGTTGGTAAAACTGTTTTTT. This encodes CASSLGPLVKLFF.

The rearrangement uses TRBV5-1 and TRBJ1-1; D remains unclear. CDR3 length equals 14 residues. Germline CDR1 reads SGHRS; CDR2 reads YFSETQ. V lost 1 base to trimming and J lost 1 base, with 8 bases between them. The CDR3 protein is CASSLLPGNTEAFF. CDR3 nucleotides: TGCGCCAGCAGCTTGTTACCTGGGAACACTGAAGCTTTCTTT. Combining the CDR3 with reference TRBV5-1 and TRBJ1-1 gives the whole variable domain KAGVTQTPRYLIKTRGQQVTLSCSPISGHRSVSWYQQTPGQGLQFLFEYFSETQRNKGNFPGRFSGRQFSNSRSEMNVSTLELGDSALYLCASSLLPGNTEAFFGQGTRLTVV.

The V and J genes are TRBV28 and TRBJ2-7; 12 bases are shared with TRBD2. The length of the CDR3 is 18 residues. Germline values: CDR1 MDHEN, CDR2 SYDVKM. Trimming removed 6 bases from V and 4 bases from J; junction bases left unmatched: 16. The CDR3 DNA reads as TGTGCCAGCAGCCCCAGCCCCCTAGCGGGAGGGCCCGGATACGAGCAGTACTTC. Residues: CASSPSPLAGGPGYEQYF.

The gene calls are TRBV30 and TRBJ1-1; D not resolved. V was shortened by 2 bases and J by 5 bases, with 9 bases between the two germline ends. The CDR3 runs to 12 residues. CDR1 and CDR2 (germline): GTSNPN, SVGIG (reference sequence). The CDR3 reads CAWSWRVTEAFF. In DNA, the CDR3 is TGTGCCTGGAGTTGGAGAGTTACTGAAGCTTTCTTT.

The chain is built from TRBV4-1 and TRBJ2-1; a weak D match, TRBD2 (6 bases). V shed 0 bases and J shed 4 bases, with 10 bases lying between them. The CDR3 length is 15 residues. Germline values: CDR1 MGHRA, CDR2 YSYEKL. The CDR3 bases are TGCGCCAGCAGCCAAGATCCGGGGGTATACAATGAGCAGTTCTTC. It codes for CASSQDPGVYNEQFF.

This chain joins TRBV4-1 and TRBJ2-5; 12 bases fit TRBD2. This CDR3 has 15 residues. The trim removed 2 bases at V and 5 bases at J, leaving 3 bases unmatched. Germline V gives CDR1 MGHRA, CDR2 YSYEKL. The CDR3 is CASSQLAGGLETQYF. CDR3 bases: TGCGCCAGCAGCCAACTAGCGGGAGGGCTGGAGACCCAGTACTTC.

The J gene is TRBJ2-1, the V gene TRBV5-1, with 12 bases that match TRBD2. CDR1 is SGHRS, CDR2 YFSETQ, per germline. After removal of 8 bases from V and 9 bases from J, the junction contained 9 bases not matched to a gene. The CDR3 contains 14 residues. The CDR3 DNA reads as TGCGCCAGGGCTCTAGCGGGAGGGCAGGGTGAGCAGTTCTTC. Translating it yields CARALAGGQGEQFF.

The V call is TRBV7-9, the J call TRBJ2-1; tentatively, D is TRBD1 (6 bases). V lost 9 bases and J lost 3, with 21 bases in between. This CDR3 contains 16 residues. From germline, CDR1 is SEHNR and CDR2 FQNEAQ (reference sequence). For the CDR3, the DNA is TGTGCCAGTCAAAAGGGGGAAACGGTTTACTACAATGAGCAGTTCTTC. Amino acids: CASQKGETVYYNEQFF.

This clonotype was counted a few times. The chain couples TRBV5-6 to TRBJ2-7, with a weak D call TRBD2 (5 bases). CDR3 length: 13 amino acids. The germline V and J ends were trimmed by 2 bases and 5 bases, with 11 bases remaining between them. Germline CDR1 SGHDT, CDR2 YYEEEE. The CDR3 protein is CASSLGGGNEQYF. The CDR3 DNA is TGTGCCAGCAGCTTAGGAGGAGGAAACGAGCAGTACTTC.

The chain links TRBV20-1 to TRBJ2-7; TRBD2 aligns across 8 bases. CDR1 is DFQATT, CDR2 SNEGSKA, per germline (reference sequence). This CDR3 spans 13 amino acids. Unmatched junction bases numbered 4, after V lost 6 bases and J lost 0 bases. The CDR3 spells CSAERESSYEQYF. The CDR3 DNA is TGCAGTGCCGAGCGGGAGAGCTCCTACGAGCAGTACTTC.

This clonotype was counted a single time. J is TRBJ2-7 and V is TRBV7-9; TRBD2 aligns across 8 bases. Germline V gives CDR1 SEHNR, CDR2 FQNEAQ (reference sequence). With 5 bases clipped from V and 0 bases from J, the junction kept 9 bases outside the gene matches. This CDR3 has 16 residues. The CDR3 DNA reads TGTGCCAGCAGCCCAGGACTAGCCAGAAGCTCCTACGAGCAGTACTTC. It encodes CASSPGLARSSYEQYF.

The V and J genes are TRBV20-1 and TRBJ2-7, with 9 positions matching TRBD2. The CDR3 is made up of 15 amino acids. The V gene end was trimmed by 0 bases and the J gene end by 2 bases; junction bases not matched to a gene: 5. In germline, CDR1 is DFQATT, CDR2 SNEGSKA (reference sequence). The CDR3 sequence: CSARDKIAGAYEQYF. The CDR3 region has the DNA TGCAGTGCTAGAGATAAAATAGCGGGAGCCTACGAGCAGTACTTC.